This section outlines one TCR beta chain sequence together with its context. Trimming pared 7 bases from V and 3 bases from J, leaving 19 bases between. From germline, CDR1 is SGHVS and CDR2 FQNEAQ. The CDR3 has 15 amino acids. Authors' data handling: How many nucleated cells were present was estimated from reference gene primer amplification. Method: immunoSEQ multiplex PCR; TCRdb's copy keeps in-frame clones and lacks some. V and J calls and clone size are given by that table; D and trimming were obtained from the DNA. The sample contains over 200,000 clones, more than 75% of which appear only once. This entry is derived from a study of blood T cell repertoires in COVID-19. Study at large: COVID-19 samples collected from the United States, Italy and Spain covered acute and convalescent phases.

The source material was peripheral blood. This clonotype was obtained from a woman in her thirties or forties with acute or convalescent COVID-19. The chain carries TRBV7-8 and TRBJ2-7, with D possibly TRBD2 on 7 matching bases. The CDR3 loop reads CASTQRGGAIYEQYF. CDR3 DNA: TGTGCCAGCACCCAGAGAGGGGGGGCAATCTACGAGCAGTACTTC.